These 19 T cell receptor beta chains share one sample of origin, sequenced in a study of blood T cell repertoires in COVID-19. Some clones are missing from TCRdb's copy, which holds only in-frame ones; the method was immunoSEQ multiplex PCR. The table shows some 100,000 clones, with 70% to 90% occurring only once. Sequences were obtained from peripheral blood. Receptor source: a woman of 80 years or more with active COVID-19.

The chain is built from TRBV9 and TRBJ2-3; 7 bases align to TRBD1. This CDR3 has 17 residues. Germline lookup yields CDR1 SGDLS and CDR2 YYNGEE. V lost 4 bases, J lost 4 bases, and 15 bases stayed unmatched. CDR3 protein: CASSSIHRGRGADTQYF. The CDR3 region has the DNA TGTGCCAGCAGCTCCATTCACAGGGGTAGAGGGGCAGATACGCAGTATTTT. Looking up the rest from reference TRBV9 and TRBJ2-3 gives the full variable domain: DSGVTQTPKHLITATGQRVTLRCSPRSGDLSVYWYQQSLDQGLQFLIQYYNGEERAKGNILERFSAQQFPDLHSELNLSSLELGDSALYFCASSSIHRGRGADTQYFGPGTRLTVL.

CDR3 in amino acids: CASSTARRVYGYTF. CDR3 nucleotides: TGTGCCAGCAGTACGGCTCGGAGGGTCTATGGCTACACCTTC. This sequence joins TRBV6-2 or TRBV6-3 and TRBJ1-2; no definite D call. There are 14 residues in the CDR3. Germline CDR1 reads MNHEY; CDR2 reads SVGEGT. With 5 bases removed from V and 4 bases from J, the gap between germline ends came to 14 bases.

This clone was counted once. The chain employs TRBV25-1 and TRBJ1-4; maybe TRBD1 (6 bases). Germline V CDR1 and CDR2: MGHDK, SYGVNS. Trimming pared 4 bases from V and 8 bases from J, leaving 17 bases between. This CDR3 region has 15 residues. For the CDR3, the DNA is TGTGCCAGCAGTGTTGGGGGCACAAGGGTGGAAAAACTGTTTTTT. It codes for CASSVGGTRVEKLFF.

V usage is TRBV9 and J usage is TRBJ1-2; D gene unclear. CDR3 length: 13 residues. Trimming took 0 bases from V and 1 from J, leaving 4 bases between them. Germline-derived CDR1 and CDR2 are SGDLS and YYNGEE. CDR3 bases: TGTGCCAGCAGCGTAGATCATAACTATGGCTACACCTTC. It codes for CASSVDHNYGYTF.

V is TRBV23-1 and J is TRBJ2-7, with D perhaps TRBD2 (5 bases). TRBV23-1 is known as an ORF, though its function is uncertain. Trimming pared 2 bases from V and 3 bases from J, leaving 17 bases between. The length of the CDR3 is 16 residues. This CDR3 is CASSQNIGTADYEQYF. DNA for the CDR3: TGCGCCAGCAGTCAAAATATAGGAACAGCGGACTACGAGCAGTACTTC.

The chain has TRBV15 and TRBJ2-7, with 9 nucleotides matching TRBD1. Germline values: CDR1 LNHNV, CDR2 YYDKDF (reference sequence). The CDR3 spans 15 residues. J lost 4 bases, V lost 1 base, and 5 bases had no gene match. CDR3 region: CATSRAGTGLYEQYF. The CDR3, as DNA: TGTGCCACCAGCAGAGCCGGGACAGGGCTTTACGAGCAGTACTTC.

V gene TRBV19 combines with J gene TRBJ2-6, with D possibly matching TRBD1 (6 bases). Germline V lookup: CDR1 LNHDA, CDR2 SQIVND (reference sequence). V shed 1 base and J shed 1 base, with 11 bases lying between them. The CDR3 sequence is 17 residues long. The CDR3 DNA reads TGTGCCAGTAGTATAGTGGGGGCAGGGTCTGGGGCCAACGTCCTGACTTTC. The encoded protein is CASSIVGAGSGANVLTF.

The chain is built from TRBV27 and TRBJ1-5; TRBD1 matches 12 bases. Per germline, CDR1 MNHEY and CDR2 SMNVEV (reference sequence). Germline trimming cut 5 bases from V and 3 bases from J; bases unmatched to any gene: 17. This CDR3 is 20 amino acids long. The CDR3 region has the DNA TGTGCCAGCAGTATTCCGGGACAGGGGGCGAGAGGGTTGAACAATCAGCCCCAGCATTTT. Translation: CASSIPGQGARGLNNQPQHF.

This rearrangement joins TRBV28 to TRBJ1-2; 11 bases line up with TRBD1. This CDR3 is 16 amino acids long. V lost 8 bases and J lost 8; bases outside the gene matches: 16. Germline V lookup: CDR1 MDHEN, CDR2 SYDVKM. CDR3 nucleotides: TGTGCCAGCGGGCTCTTGGACAGGGGGCCTGCCTCAGGCTACACCTTC. Translating gives CASGLLDRGPASGYTF.

This rearrangement joins TRBV10-3 to TRBJ2-7; TRBD1 is a possible D gene (6 bases). The CDR3 spans 15 residues. Trimming pared 6 bases from V and 0 bases from J, leaving 15 bases between. The germline V gene encodes CDR1 ENHRY and CDR2 SYGVKD. CDR3 protein: CAISPEQGRSYEQYF. Written as DNA, the CDR3 is TGTGCCATCAGCCCGGAACAGGGCCGCTCCTACGAGCAGTACTTC.

The rearrangement uses TRBV7-9 and TRBJ2-7; 14 bases align to TRBD2. V was clipped by 3 bases and J by 12 bases; unmatched bases: 7. This CDR3 spans 14 amino acids. Germline CDR1 and CDR2: SEHNR and FQNEAQ (reference sequence). CDR3 coding DNA: TGTGCCAGCAGCTTGGGACTAGCGGGAGAGGAACCGTACTTC. It is translated as CASSLGLAGEEPYF.

The rearrangement links TRBV27 to TRBJ2-2; D gene uncertain. There are 14 residues in the CDR3. Trimming left V 0 bases short and J 8 bases short, with 10 bases between. Germline CDR1 is MNHEY and CDR2 is SMNVEV (reference sequence). CDR3 sequence: CASSLSPVEGELFF. DNA for the CDR3: TGTGCCAGCAGTTTATCGCCTGTCGAGGGGGAGCTGTTTTTT.

The chain carries TRBV6-5 and TRBJ2-4; TRBD1 aligns across 7 bases. From germline, CDR1 is MNHEY and CDR2 SVGAGI. This CDR3 has 15 amino acids. Unmatched junction bases numbered 8, after V lost 6 bases and J lost 3 bases. The CDR3 protein is CASSRDSLGKNIQYF. In nucleotides, the CDR3 is TGTGCCAGCAGCCGGGACAGTTTGGGCAAAAACATTCAGTACTTC.

The gene calls are TRBV4-3 and TRBJ2-2, with D tentatively TRBD1 (6 bases). Germline CDR1 is LGHNA and CDR2 is YSLEER. This CDR3 is 15 amino acids long. With 1 base removed from V and 5 bases from J, the gap between germline ends came to 11 bases. The CDR3: CASSQATGITGELFF. In nucleotides, the CDR3 is TGCGCCAGCAGCCAAGCTACAGGGATTACCGGGGAGCTGTTTTTT.

The V and J genes are TRBV11-3 and TRBJ2-1; 10 bases agree with TRBD2. This CDR3 is 17 amino acids long. J lost 9 bases, V lost 1 base, and 12 bases had no gene match. Per germline, CDR1 SGHNT and CDR2 YENEEA. As DNA, the CDR3 is TGTGCCAGCAGCTTAGGGGGGGCTAGCGGGAGTGTGGGTGAGCAGTTCTTC. It is translated as CASSLGGASGSVGEQFF.

The chain uses TRBV28 and TRBJ1-5; D gene ambiguous. The length of the CDR3 is 15 residues. The ends were cut back, 2 bases at V and 1 base at J, with 9 bases in the middle. From germline, CDR1 is MDHEN and CDR2 SYDVKM. CDR3 nucleotides: TGTGCCAGCAGTTTAGAATCGGGGAGCAATCAGCCCCAGCATTTT. Amino acids: CASSLESGSNQPQHF. Full variable domain (missing parts from reference TRBV28 and TRBJ1-5): DVKVTQSSRYLVKRTGEKVFLECVQDMDHENMFWYRQDPGLGLRLIYFSYDVKMKEKGDIPEGYSVSREKKERFSLILESASTNQTSMYLCASSLESGSNQPQHFGDGTRLSIL.

The chain links TRBV7-9 to TRBJ2-3, with D perhaps matching TRBD1 (6 bases). Between the trimmed V and J ends, which lost 6 bases and 2 bases, there was a span of 12 bases. Per germline, CDR1 SEHNR and CDR2 FQNEAQ (reference sequence). This CDR3 is 14 amino acids long. CDR3 amino acids: CASRDRLNTDTQYF. The CDR3 nucleotides read TGTGCCAGCAGGGACAGACTAAACACAGATACGCAGTATTTT.

The V and J genes are TRBV28 and TRBJ1-6, with D maybe TRBD1 (6 bases). V was cut by 6 bases and J by 10 bases, with 22 bases left in between. Germline lookup yields CDR1 MDHEN and CDR2 SYDVKM. The CDR3 loop spans 16 amino acids. This CDR3 is CASSLRGTALGSPLHF. The CDR3 DNA reads TGTGCCAGCAGCCTTAGGGGGACCGCCTTGGGGTCACCCCTCCACTTT.

V gene TRBV7-2 combines with J gene TRBJ2-5; 12 positions agree with TRBD1. The CDR3 totals 16 residues. The V gene end was trimmed by 0 bases and the J gene end by 5 bases; junction bases not matched to a gene: 4. Germline V gene data show CDR1 as SGHTA and CDR2 as FQGNSA. CDR3 DNA sequence: TGTGCCAGCAGCTTAGCCTGGGACAGGGGGCGGGAGACCCAGTACTTC. It encodes CASSLAWDRGRETQYF.